Shown below are 13 T cell receptor beta chains from a single sample sequenced in a study of T cells in Graves' hyperthyroidism and ophthalmopathy. TCR beta CDR3 sequences were amplified from RNA transcripts. TCR CDR3 regions were first amplified by RT-PCR with HTBI primers. Via MiXCR, TCRdb re-called the multiplex PCR reads, giving one row per CDR3 protein. This table holds roughly 500,000 distinct CDR3 sequences, about 14% found once. Sequenced sample: blood. These receptors were obtained from a woman aged 25 to 45 with Graves' hyperthyroidism that later progressed to Graves' ophthalmopathy.

In this sample, this clonotype turned up many times. V gene TRBV11-2 combines with J gene TRBJ1-2, with a weak D call TRBD1 (5 bases). Deletions cut 4 bases from V and 3 bases from J, with 15 bases between. CDR1 and CDR2 (germline): SGHAT, FQNNGV. CDR3 length equals 15 residues. CDR3 sequence: CASSSWRGKDYGYTF. The CDR3 DNA is TGTGCCAGCAGCTCCTGGCGGGGGAAGGACTATGGCTACACCTTC. Full variable domain (missing parts from reference TRBV11-2 and TRBJ1-2): EAGVAQSPRYKIIEKRQSVAFWCNPISGHATLYWYQQILGQGPKLLIQFQNNGVVDDSQLPKDRFSAERLKGVDSTLKIQPAKLEDSAVYLCASSSWRGKDYGYTFGSGTRLTVV.

The table lists this clonotype with many counts. The DNA for the CDR3 is TGTGCCAGCAGCTTAGGAGTTTGGGCGGGAGAGGACACTGAAGCTTTCTTT. Translation: CASSLGVWAGEDTEAFF. V gene TRBV11-2 combines with J gene TRBJ1-1, with unresolved D. Per germline, CDR1 SGHAT and CDR2 FQNNGV. Trimming left V 1 base short and J 3 bases short, with 18 bases between. The CDR3 runs to 17 residues.

The rearrangement links TRBV4-1 to TRBJ2-3, with TRBD2 identical over 7 bases. Germline CDR1 MGHRA, CDR2 YSYEKL. With 2 bases clipped from V and 0 bases from J, the junction kept 5 bases outside the gene matches. The CDR3 has 16 residues. CDR3 DNA: TGCGCCAGCAGCCAACTAAGCGGGATTAGCACAGATACGCAGTATTTT. Translated: CASSQLSGISTDTQYF.

The chain joins TRBV20-1 to TRBJ1-1, with 8 positions matching TRBD1. This CDR3 comprises 15 residues. Trimming removed 5 bases from V and 3 bases from J; junction bases left unmatched: 11. Germline-derived CDR1 and CDR2 are DFQATT and SNEGSKA (reference sequence). As DNA, the CDR3 is TGCAGTGCTCCCTCCGGACAGGGAGTCGACACTGAAGCTTTCTTT. Its protein product is CSAPSGQGVDTEAFF.

This clonotype has just a few counts. J is TRBJ2-2 and V is TRBV3-1, with D hard to call. The CDR3 consists of 14 residues. Germline V gives CDR1 LGHDT, CDR2 YNNKEL (reference sequence). Deletions cut 1 base from V and 6 bases from J, with 9 bases between. The CDR3 nucleotides read TGTGCCAGCAGCCAAGTAGGGATCTCCGGGGAGCTGTTTTTT. Encoded protein: CASSQVGISGELFF.

V is TRBV5-4 and J is TRBJ1-2, with 8 bases fitting TRBD1. Trimming removed 2 bases from V and 5 bases from J; junction bases left unmatched: 8. The CDR3 contains 15 residues. CDR1 SGHNT and CDR2 YYREEE come from the germline V gene (reference sequence). The CDR3 sequence is CASSFGQGAWYGYTF. The CDR3, as DNA: TGTGCCAGCAGCTTTGGACAGGGAGCTTGGTATGGCTACACCTTC.

This clonotype was seen once. A much larger clonotype is one base distant, so this may be a read error. The chain employs TRBV24-1 and TRBJ1-5; D gene unclear. The CDR3 spans 15 residues. CDR1 is KGHDR, CDR2 SFDVKD, per germline. Written as DNA, the CDR3 is TGTGCCACCGGTGATTCCGGGAACAGCAATCAGCCCCAGCATTTT. Translation: CATGDSGNSNQPQHF.

In this sample, this clonotype turned up many times. The rearrangement links TRBV6-5 to TRBJ2-5; D is uncertain. Germline V gives CDR1 MNHEY, CDR2 SVGAGI. Trimming pared 0 bases from V and 4 bases from J, leaving 15 bases between. CDR3 length: 16 amino acids. The CDR3: CASSYSTNDTGETQYF. The CDR3 DNA reads TGTGCCAGCAGTTACTCTACTAACGACACCGGAGAGACCCAGTACTTC.

This chain connects TRBV19 to TRBJ2-2; D may be TRBD2 (6 bases). Between the trimmed V and J ends, which lost 6 bases and 13 bases, there was a span of 18 bases. This CDR3 has 13 residues. CDR1 and CDR2 (germline): LNHDA, SQIVND (reference sequence). As DNA, the CDR3 is TGTGCCAGTAGCCTCCAGGAGGGGTTACGGCTGTTTTTT. This gives the protein CASSLQEGLRLFF. The variable domain in full, completed from reference TRBV19 and TRBJ2-2, reads DGGITQSPKYLFRKEGQNVTLSCEQNLNHDAMYWYRQDPGQGLRLIYYSQIVNDFQKGDIAEGYSVSREKKESFPLTVTSAQKNPTAFYLCASSLQEGLRLFFGEGSRLTVL.

This clonotype was detected many times. The V call is TRBV28, the J call TRBJ1-1; the D is unclear. This CDR3 contains 13 residues. Per germline, CDR1 MDHEN and CDR2 SYDVKM. V lost 7 bases, J lost 1 base, and 10 bases lay in between. This CDR3 reads CASIGSWNTEAFF. CDR3 bases: TGTGCCAGCATAGGGTCGTGGAACACTGAAGCTTTCTTT.

Concerning this clonotype itself: One end of the junction varies from germline; a read error may be responsible. The chain couples TRBV27 to TRBJ2-1; TRBD1 agrees at 9 bases. CDR1 is MNHEY and CDR2 is SMNVEV in the germline V gene (reference sequence). CDR3 length equals 14 residues. The CDR3 nucleotides read TGTGCCTGCAGCGGGACAGGGAGCTACAATGAGCAGTTCTTC. Protein: CACSGTGSYNEQFF.

Points on this clonotype: A much more abundant neighbour one base away suggests this may be a read error. This sequence joins TRBV13 and TRBJ1-2, with 7 bases identical to TRBD1. This CDR3 contains 14 residues. Germline assignment: CDR1 PRHDT and CDR2 FYEKMQ (reference sequence). V lost 6 bases, J lost 9 bases, and 13 bases stayed unmatched. CDR3: CASRWTGTEGSYTF. CDR3 bases: TGTGCCAGCAGATGGACCGGGACAGAGGGTAGCTACACCTTC.

The chain is built from TRBV4-3 and TRBJ2-2, with D possibly matching TRBD1 (6 bases). Per the germline V gene, CDR1 is LGHNA and CDR2 is YSLEER. This CDR3 is built from 15 residues. Trimming pared 2 bases from V and 2 bases from J, leaving 9 bases between. In nucleotides, the CDR3 is TGCGCCAGCAGCCAAACGGACAGAAACACCGGGGAGCTGTTTTTT. This encodes CASSQTDRNTGELFF.